Presented here are 18 T cell receptor beta chains from one specimen sequenced in a study of OX40 agonist ivuxolimab in advanced cancers. Clones were sequenced by immunoSEQ multiplex PCR, and TCRdb holds only the in-frame ones, with some missing. The sample contains roughly 110,000 clones, approximately 90% of which appear only once. Here the sequenced sample was CD4+ or CD8+ T cells sorted from blood, taken in a trial of the OX40 agonist ivuxolimab. These receptors were obtained from an adult with an advanced solid tumor such as melanoma, head and neck, liver or kidney cancer.

The chain combines TRBV6-5 with TRBJ2-2; D remains unclear. Trimming removed 2 bases at V and 4 bases at J, with 8 bases between. The CDR3 is 14 residues long. The germline V gene encodes CDR1 MNHEY and CDR2 SVGAGI. CDR3 DNA: TGTGCCAGCAGTTACGGGCCGTCCACCGGGGAGCTGTTTTTT. It codes for CASSYGPSTGELFF.

This chain joins TRBV7-9 and TRBJ2-7; 7 bases map to TRBD2. The germline gives CDR1 SEHNR, CDR2 FQNEAQ (reference sequence). V lost 1 base and J lost 4; bases outside the gene matches: 4. The CDR3 is 14 residues long. This CDR3 reads CASSLGGSWYEQYF. The CDR3 coding sequence is TGTGCCAGCAGCTTAGGCGGGAGTTGGTACGAGCAGTACTTC. Variable domain in full (rest from reference TRBV7-9 and TRBJ2-7): DTGVSQNPRHKITKRGQNVTFRCDPISEHNRLYWYRQTLGQGPEFLTYFQNEAQLEKSRLLSDRFSAERPKGSFSTLEIQRTEQGDSAMYLCASSLGGSWYEQYFGPGTRLTVT.

This clone was detected once. The gene calls are TRBV27 and TRBJ1-6; no firm D call. This CDR3 spans 13 amino acids. From germline, CDR1 is MNHEY and CDR2 SMNVEV (reference sequence). V lost 9 bases and J lost 7, with 13 bases in between. The CDR3 reads CASTSLGNSPLHF. The CDR3 coding sequence is TGTGCCAGTACCAGTCTGGGGAATTCACCCCTCCACTTT.

V usage is TRBV19 and J usage is TRBJ1-1; D might be TRBD1 (5 bases). The V gene lost 3 bases and the J gene lost 1 base, with 24 bases spanning the gap. The CDR3 sequence is 19 residues long. The germline CDR1 and CDR2 sequences are LNHDA and SQIVND (reference sequence). DNA of the CDR3: TGTGCCAGTAGTATCCTACCATTCCGGGACCCTAGGGGGAACACTGAAGCTTTCTTT. Amino acids: CASSILPFRDPRGNTEAFF. The whole variable domain, remainder taken from reference TRBV19 and TRBJ1-1, is DGGITQSPKYLFRKEGQNVTLSCEQNLNHDAMYWYRQDPGQGLRLIYYSQIVNDFQKGDIAEGYSVSREKKESFPLTVTSAQKNPTAFYLCASSILPFRDPRGNTEAFFGQGTRLTVV.

This sequence joins TRBV9 and TRBJ2-7, with TRBD2 identical over 10 bases. This CDR3 has 18 residues. The germline V gene encodes CDR1 SGDLS and CDR2 YYNGEE. With V trimmed by 0 bases and J by 3 bases, 12 bases remained unmatched. CDR3 in DNA: TGTGCCAGCAGCGTAGCCCCAACTAGCGGGACCACACACTACGAGCAGTACTTC. It specifies CASSVAPTSGTTHYEQYF.

The chain couples TRBV29-1 to TRBJ1-1; D not certain. V shed 6 bases and J shed 0 bases, with 11 bases lying between them. CDR3 length equals 13 residues. Germline V gene lookup returns CDR1 SQVTM and CDR2 ANQGSEA. The CDR3 loop is CSVGDIMNTEAFF. The CDR3 DNA reads as TGCAGCGTCGGAGATATCATGAACACTGAAGCTTTCTTT.

The V call is TRBV18, the J call TRBJ2-7; TRBD1 is a possible D gene (5 bases). This CDR3 spans 15 amino acids. Trimming shortened V by 0 bases and J by 0 bases, and 9 bases separated the two germline ends. Germline CDR1 KGHSH, CDR2 LQKENI. CDR3 loop: CASSPPTESSYEQYF. The CDR3 region has the DNA TGTGCCAGCTCACCACCGACAGAGAGCTCCTACGAGCAGTACTTC.

The gene calls are TRBV29-1 and TRBJ2-3, with 7 bases fitting TRBD2. The CDR3 has 15 amino acids. In germline, CDR1 is SQVTM, CDR2 ANQGSEA. V lost 4 bases, J lost 2 bases, and 9 bases stayed unmatched. CDR3 sequence: CSVARLADYTDTQYF. CDR3 nucleotide sequence: TGCAGCGTTGCACGGCTAGCGGACTACACAGATACGCAGTATTTT.

The CDR3 here is CASSSQGAEEQYF. Written as DNA, the CDR3 is TGTGCCAGCAGTTCACAGGGGGCTGAAGAGCAGTACTTC. The V and J genes are TRBV27 and TRBJ2-7, with TRBD1 matching over 9 bases. CDR1 is MNHEY and CDR2 is SMNVEV in the germline V gene (reference sequence). Trimming cost V 4 bases and J 7 bases; bases outside gene matches: 5. The CDR3 is 13 residues long.

In nucleotides, the CDR3 is TGTGCCAGCTCACTGGACCCGGGCCCCAACTATGGCTACACCTTC. It translates to CASSLDPGPNYGYTF. This chain connects TRBV18 to TRBJ1-2; no clear D. The CDR3 is made up of 15 amino acids. The germline V gene encodes CDR1 KGHSH and CDR2 LQKENI. The V end lost 4 bases, the J end lost 2 bases, and 14 bases lay between the germline ends.

This clone occurred once. The genes are TRBV5-8 and TRBJ1-1, with TRBD1 identical over 7 bases. The CDR3 length is 14 residues. Germline V CDR1 and CDR2: SGHTS, YDEGEE. The V gene end was trimmed by 0 bases and the J gene end by 5 bases; junction bases not matched to a gene: 4. The CDR3 nucleotides are TGTGCCAGCAGCTTGGGACAGGGTTTTACTGAAGCTTTCTTT. It codes for CASSLGQGFTEAFF.

V usage is TRBV5-1 and J usage is TRBJ1-3, with TRBD1 matching over 9 bases. This CDR3 has 14 amino acids. The germline V gene has CDR1 SGHRS and CDR2 YFSETQ. Trimming took 4 bases from V and 2 from J; bases not matched to a gene: 1. The CDR3 protein is CASSGTGTGNTIYF. DNA of the CDR3: TGCGCCAGCAGCGGGACAGGGACTGGAAACACCATATATTTT.

The genes are TRBV6-1 and TRBJ2-7; 10 bases fit TRBD2. The V segment lost 6 bases and the J segment 2 bases; nucleotides outside the gene matches: 7. This CDR3 contains 15 residues. Germline V gives CDR1 MNHNS, CDR2 SASEGT. In DNA, the CDR3 is TGTGCCAGCAGGGCCGGGACTAGCGCTCCCTACGAGCAGTACTTC. It translates to CASRAGTSAPYEQYF.

The rearrangement joins TRBV4-3 to TRBJ2-1; D remains ambiguous. Trimming shortened V by 0 bases and J by 6 bases, and 18 bases separated the two germline ends. This CDR3 contains 17 residues. The germline CDR1 and CDR2 sequences are LGHNA and YSLEER. The CDR3: CASSQDNLLLAGNEQFF. CDR3 sequence (DNA): TGCGCCAGCAGCCAAGATAACCTACTGCTTGCCGGCAATGAGCAGTTCTTC.

The chain recombines TRBV7-2 with TRBJ2-1, with D tentatively TRBD2 (6 bases). This CDR3 is built from 16 residues. Germline loops: CDR1 SGHTA, CDR2 FQGNSA. V dropped 4 bases and J dropped 0 bases, with 13 bases sitting between them. Here the CDR3 reads CASSSNGRVSYNEQFF. The CDR3 nucleotides read TGTGCCAGCAGCTCAAACGGGAGAGTCTCCTACAATGAGCAGTTCTTC. The whole variable domain, remainder taken from reference TRBV7-2 and TRBJ2-1, is GAGVSQSPSNKVTEKGKDVELRCDPISGHTALYWYRQSLGQGLEFLIYFQGNSAPDKSGLPSDRFSAERTGGSVSTLTIQRTQQEDSAVYLCASSSNGRVSYNEQFFGPGTRLTVL.

This chain links TRBV7-9 with TRBJ2-7; tentatively, D is TRBD2 (5 bases). The CDR3 covers 12 residues. V was cut by 6 bases and J by 6 bases, with 12 bases left in between. Germline-derived CDR1 and CDR2 are SEHNR and FQNEAQ (reference sequence). CDR3 sequence (DNA): TGTGCCAGCAGTAAACTAGAGGGCGAGCAGTACTTC. Protein sequence: CASSKLEGEQYF.

The chain uses TRBV9 and TRBJ2-1; D remains unclear. Trimming cost V 2 bases and J 4 bases, with 13 bases left between them. The CDR3 is made up of 15 amino acids. Per germline, CDR1 SGDLS and CDR2 YYNGEE. The CDR3 sequence: CASSVEGLGYNEQFF. The CDR3 DNA sequence: TGTGCCAGCAGCGTGGAAGGGCTCGGATACAATGAGCAGTTCTTC. Looking up the rest from reference TRBV9 and TRBJ2-1 gives the full variable domain: DSGVTQTPKHLITATGQRVTLRCSPRSGDLSVYWYQQSLDQGLQFLIQYYNGEERAKGNILERFSAQQFPDLHSELNLSSLELGDSALYFCASSVEGLGYNEQFFGPGTRLTVL.

The chain's CDR3 is CATSRDKGQNTDTQYF. CDR3 nucleotides: TGTGCCACCAGCAGAGATAAGGGACAGAACACGGATACGCAGTATTTT. The rearrangement links TRBV15 to TRBJ2-3; 7 bases fit TRBD1. The V segment lost 0 bases and the J segment 6 bases; nucleotides outside the gene matches: 9. Germline V CDR1 and CDR2: LNHNV, YYDKDF (reference sequence). The CDR3 extends over 16 amino acids.